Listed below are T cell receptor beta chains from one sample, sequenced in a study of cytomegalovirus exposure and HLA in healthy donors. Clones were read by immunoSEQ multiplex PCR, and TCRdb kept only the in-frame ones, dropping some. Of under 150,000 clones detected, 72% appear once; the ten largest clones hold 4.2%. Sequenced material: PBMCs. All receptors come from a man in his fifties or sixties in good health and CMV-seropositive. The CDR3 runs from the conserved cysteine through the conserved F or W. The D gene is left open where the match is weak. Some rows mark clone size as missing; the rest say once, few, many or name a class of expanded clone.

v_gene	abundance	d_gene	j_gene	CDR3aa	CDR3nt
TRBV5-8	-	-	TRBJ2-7	CASSSQGDEQYF	TGTGCCAGCAGTTCACAAGGGGACGAGCAGTACTTC
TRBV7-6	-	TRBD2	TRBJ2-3	CASMAGGTDTQYF	TGTGCCAGCATGGCGGGGGGCACAGATACGCAGTATTTT
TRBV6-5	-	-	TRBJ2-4	CASRSIQNIQYF	TGTGCCAGCAGGTCAATCCAAAACATTCAGTACTTC
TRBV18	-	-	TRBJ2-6	CASSPVAGNSGANVLTF	TGTGCCAGCTCACCAGTTGCAGGGAACTCTGGGGCCAACGTCCTGACTTTC
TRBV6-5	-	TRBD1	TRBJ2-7	CASSYSSGTASYEQYF	TGTGCCAGCAGTTACTCGTCCGGGACAGCCTCCTACGAGCAGTACTTC
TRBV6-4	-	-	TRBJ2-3	CASSAAAGNGDTQYF	TGTGCCAGCAGTGCGGCTGCGGGGAATGGAGATACGCAGTATTTT
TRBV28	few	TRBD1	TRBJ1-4	CASSSPGQGWGEKLFF	TGTGCCAGCAGTTCCCCGGGACAGGGTTGGGGGGAAAAACTGTTTTTT
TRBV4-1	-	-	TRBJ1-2	CASSHGVSVGGRKGYGYTF	TGCGCCAGCAGCCACGGGGTCTCCGTGGGGGGGCGAAAAGGCTATGGCTACACCTTC
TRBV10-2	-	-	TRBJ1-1	CASSEAGGTEAFF	TGCGCCAGCAGTGAGGCCGGGGGAACTGAAGCTTTCTTT
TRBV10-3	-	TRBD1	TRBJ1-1	CAISSGQGATEAFF	TGTGCCATCAGTTCGGGACAGGGGGCGACTGAAGCTTTCTTT
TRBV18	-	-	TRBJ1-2	CASSPPISGVPYGYTF	TGTGCCAGCTCACCACCGATATCCGGGGTACCCTATGGCTACACCTTC
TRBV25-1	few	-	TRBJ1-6	CASRTTGPSSPLHF	TGTGCCAGCAGAACAACAGGACCGTCTTCACCCCTCCACTTT
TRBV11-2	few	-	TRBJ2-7	CASSLGRGSRGRYEQYF	TGTGCCAGCAGCTTAGGTCGCGGGAGCAGGGGGCGCTACGAGCAGTACTTC
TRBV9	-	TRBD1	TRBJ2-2	CASSPLGTGLVGELFF	TGTGCCAGCAGCCCATTGGGGACAGGGTTAGTCGGGGAGCTGTTTTTT
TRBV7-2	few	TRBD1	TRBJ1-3	CASSLDRGTGNTIYF	TGTGCCAGCAGCCTAGACAGGGGAACTGGAAACACCATATATTTT
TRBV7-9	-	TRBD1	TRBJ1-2	CASSWAGGSNYGYTF	TGTGCCAGCAGCTGGGCAGGGGGTTCTAACTATGGCTACACCTTC
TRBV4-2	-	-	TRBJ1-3	CASSRTGTSGQGTGNTIYF	TGTGCCAGCAGCCGGACGGGGACTAGCGGGCAAGGTACTGGAAACACCATATATTTT
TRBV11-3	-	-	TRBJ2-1	CASSFLASSYNEQFF	TGTGCCAGCAGCTTCCTAGCCAGCTCCTACAATGAGCAGTTCTTC
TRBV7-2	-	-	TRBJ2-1	CASSLNSNEQFF	TGTGCCAGCAGCTTAAACAGCAATGAGCAGTTCTTC
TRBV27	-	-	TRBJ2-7	CASSLTAVNYEQYF	TGTGCCAGCAGTTTAACAGCCGTCAACTACGAGCAGTACTTC
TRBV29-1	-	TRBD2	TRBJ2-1	CSAMARGPRLAGNEQFF	TGCAGTGCAATGGCGAGAGGACCGCGACTAGCGGGGAATGAGCAGTTCTTC
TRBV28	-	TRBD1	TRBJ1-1	CASSPPRGRENTEAFF	TGTGCCAGCAGTCCCCCAAGGGGGCGCGAGAACACTGAAGCTTTCTTT
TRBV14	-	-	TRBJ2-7	CASSLGGRGNEQYF	TGTGCCAGCAGCCTTGGGGGCAGGGGAAACGAGCAGTACTTC
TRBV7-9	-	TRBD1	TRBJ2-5	CASSFQGAGETQYF	TGTGCCAGCAGCTTCCAGGGGGCGGGGGAGACCCAGTACTTC
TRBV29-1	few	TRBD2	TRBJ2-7	CSVGGEGYEQYF	TGCAGCGTCGGGGGGGAGGGGTACGAGCAGTACTTC
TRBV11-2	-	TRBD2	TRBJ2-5	CASSSGLAGDKETQYF	TGTGCCAGCAGCTCCGGACTAGCGGGGGACAAAGAGACCCAGTACTTC
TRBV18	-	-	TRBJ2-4	CASSPNVASGAKNIQYF	TGTGCCAGCTCACCAAATGTAGCTTCCGGGGCCAAAAACATTCAGTACTTC
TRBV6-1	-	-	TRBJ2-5	CASSETTGFSRRETQYF	TGTGCCAGCAGCGAAACTACCGGGTTCTCGAGAAGAGAGACCCAGTACTTC
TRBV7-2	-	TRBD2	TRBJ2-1	CASSSRASGMYNEQFF	TGTGCCAGCAGCTCCAGGGCTAGCGGGATGTACAATGAGCAGTTCTTC
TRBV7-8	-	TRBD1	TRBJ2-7	CASSFGQGDYRYEQYF	TGTGCCAGCAGCTTTGGACAGGGCGATTACCGGTACGAGCAGTACTTC
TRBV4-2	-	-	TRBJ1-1	CASSQDSGWGAFF	TGTGCCAGCAGCCAAGATAGCGGTTGGGGAGCTTTCTTT
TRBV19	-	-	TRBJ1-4	CASSMAGLNEKLFF	TGTGCCAGTAGTATGGCAGGACTTAATGAAAAACTGTTTTTT
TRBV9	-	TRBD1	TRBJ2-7	CASSPSAGTGDIEQYF	TGTGCCAGCAGCCCAAGTGCCGGGACAGGAGACATCGAGCAGTACTTC
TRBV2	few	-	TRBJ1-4	CASRPHPGTNEKLFF	TGTGCCAGCAGGCCCCATCCGGGAACTAATGAAAAACTGTTTTTT
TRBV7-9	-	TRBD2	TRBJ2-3	CASSWGLAGVRTDTQYF	TGTGCCAGCAGCTGGGGACTAGCGGGGGTTCGAACAGATACGCAGTATTTT
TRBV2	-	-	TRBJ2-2	CASSGQNTGELFF	TGTGCCAGCAGTGGACAAAACACCGGGGAGCTGTTTTTT
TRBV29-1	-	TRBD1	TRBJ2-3	CSVEGQGASTDTQYF	TGCAGCGTTGAGGGACAGGGGGCTAGCACAGATACGCAGTATTTT
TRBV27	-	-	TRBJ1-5	CASKMAGASNQPQHF	TGTGCCAGCAAAATGGCAGGGGCCAGCAATCAGCCCCAGCATTTT
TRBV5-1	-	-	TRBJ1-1	CASSLLGLGSEGTEAFF	TGCGCCAGCAGCTTGTTAGGTCTGGGCTCCGAGGGTACTGAAGCTTTCTTT
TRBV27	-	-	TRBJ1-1	CASSPHALQNTEAFF	TGTGCCAGCAGTCCACACGCTCTTCAGAACACTGAAGCTTTCTTT
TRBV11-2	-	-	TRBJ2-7	CASSSGEIPYEQYF	TGTGCCAGCAGCTCAGGGGAAATCCCCTACGAGCAGTACTTC
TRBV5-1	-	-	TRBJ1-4	CASSLTQGNGNEKLFF	TGCGCCAGCAGCTTGACCCAGGGAAATGGTAATGAAAAACTGTTTTTT
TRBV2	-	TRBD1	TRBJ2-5	CASAHRGTETQYF	TGTGCCAGCGCCCACAGGGGGACAGAGACCCAGTACTTC
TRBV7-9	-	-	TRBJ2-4	CASSTRDTSAKNIQYF	TGTGCCAGCAGCACCCGGGACACCTCAGCCAAAAACATTCAGTACTTC
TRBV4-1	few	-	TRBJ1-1	CASSQDPTRGLMNTEAFF	TGCGCCAGCAGCCAAGACCCGACAAGGGGTCTCATGAACACTGAAGCTTTCTTT
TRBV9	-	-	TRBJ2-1	CASSVTSGQYNEQFF	TGTGCCAGCAGCGTAACCAGCGGGCAATACAATGAGCAGTTCTTC
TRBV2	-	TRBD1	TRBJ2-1	CASTGQASYNEQFF	TGTGCCAGCACCGGACAGGCCTCCTACAATGAGCAGTTCTTC
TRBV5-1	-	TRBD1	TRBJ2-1	CASSLGQALQQFF	TGCGCCAGCAGCTTAGGACAGGCCCTTCAGCAGTTCTTC
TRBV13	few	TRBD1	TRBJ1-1	CASSMGQASGTEAFF	TGTGCCAGCAGCATGGGACAGGCGTCAGGCACTGAAGCTTTCTTT
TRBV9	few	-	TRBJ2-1	CASSSSAGYSYNEQFF	TGTGCCAGCAGCTCCTCCGCGGGGTACTCCTACAATGAGCAGTTCTTC
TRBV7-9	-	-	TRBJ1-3	CASSPLNVQGWGGNTIYF	TGTGCCAGCAGCCCACTCAACGTCCAGGGTTGGGGTGGAAACACCATATATTTT
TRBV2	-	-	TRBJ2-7	CASTLTFLYEQYF	TGTGCCAGCACCCTGACATTCCTCTACGAGCAGTACTTC
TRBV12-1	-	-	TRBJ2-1	CASSSWTSGNTEQFF	TGTGCCAGCAGCTCGTGGACTAGCGGGAACACTGAGCAGTTCTTC
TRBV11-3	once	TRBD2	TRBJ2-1	CASSPSGAAGASSYNEQFF	TGTGCCAGCAGCCCTAGTGGGGCCGCGGGAGCTAGCTCCTACAATGAGCAGTTCTTC
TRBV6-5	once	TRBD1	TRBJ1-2	CASRTTGGGGYTF	TGTGCCAGCAGGACGACAGGGGGTGGAGGCTACACCTTC